This TCR beta chain derives from a study of OX40 agonist ivuxolimab in advanced cancers. Study findings and constraints: More expanded clones were seen, on average, in CD8+ T cells than in CD4+.

The CDR3 extends over 15 amino acids. The V and J ends lost 4 bases and 1 base, in that order; junction bases with no gene match: 3. Clones were sequenced by immunoSEQ multiplex PCR, and TCRdb holds only the in-frame ones, with some missing. The table records 50,000 to 75,000 clones, 80% to 95% of them present only once. Remarks on this clone: The antigen is not known.

The chain employs TRBV5-7 and TRBJ2-4, with 9 positions matching TRBD1. TRBV5-7 belongs to the ORF category, with a function that is uncertain. The sequence was obtained from an adult with an advanced solid tumor such as melanoma, head and neck, liver or kidney cancer. The sequencing used CD4+ or CD8+ T cells sorted from blood, collected in a trial of the OX40 agonist ivuxolimab. CDR3: CASSDTGGAKNIQYF. The CDR3, as DNA: TGTGCCAGCAGCGATACAGGGGGCGCCAAAAACATTCAGTACTTC.